This TCR beta chain was documented in a study of cytomegalovirus exposure and HLA in healthy donors. The PCR was carried out with 60 Vbeta primers and 13 Jbeta primers. Clones were read by immunoSEQ multiplex PCR, and TCRdb kept only the in-frame ones, dropping some. In all, the sample yields 150,000 to 200,000 clones. The CDR3 has 12 amino acids. V lost 4 bases and J 5 bases, leaving 7 bases between the germline ends. Germline V gene lookup returns CDR1 SGHAT and CDR2 FQNNGV. This receptor was identified in a woman aged 60-70 years in good health and CMV-seronegative. The chain is built from TRBV11-2 and TRBJ2-3, with D unresolved. Material: PBMCs. The CDR3 region is CASSYTGDTQYF. As DNA, the CDR3 is TGTGCCAGCAGCTATACGGGAGATACGCAGTATTTT.